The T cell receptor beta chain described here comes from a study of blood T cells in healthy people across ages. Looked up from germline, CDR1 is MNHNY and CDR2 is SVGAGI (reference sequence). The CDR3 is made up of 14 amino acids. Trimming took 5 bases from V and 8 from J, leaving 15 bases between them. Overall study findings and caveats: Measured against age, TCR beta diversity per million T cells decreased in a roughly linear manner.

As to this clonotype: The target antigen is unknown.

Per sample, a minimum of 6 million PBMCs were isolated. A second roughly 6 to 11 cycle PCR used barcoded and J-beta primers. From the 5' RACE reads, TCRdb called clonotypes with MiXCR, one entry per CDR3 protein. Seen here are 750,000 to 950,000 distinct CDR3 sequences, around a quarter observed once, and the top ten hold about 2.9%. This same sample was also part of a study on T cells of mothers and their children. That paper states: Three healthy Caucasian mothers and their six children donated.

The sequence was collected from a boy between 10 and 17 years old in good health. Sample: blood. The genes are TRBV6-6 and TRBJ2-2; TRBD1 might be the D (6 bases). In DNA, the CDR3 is TGTGCCAGCAGTCCACAGGGACGTAGTGGGGAGCTGTTTTTT. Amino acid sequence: CASSPQGRSGELFF.